The subject of this entry is one T cell receptor (beta chain). No antigen is known for it. Only in-frame clones appear in the TCRdb table, and some are missing; sequencing was by immunoSEQ multiplex PCR. The sample contains some 120,000 clones, about 91% of which appear only once. CDR1 is MNHEY, CDR2 SVGEGT, per germline. The V end was cut by 2 bases, the J end by 1 base, with 15 bases between. CDR3 length equals 16 residues. The data derive from a study of T cell responses to AZD1222 COVID-19 vaccine. Findings and caveats of the study: Across the whole spike, CD4 TCRs peaked at regions 160-218 and 743-854.

Sample: peripheral blood, taken on day 0 of AZD1222 vaccination. The sequence was collected from an adult in good health. The chain is built from TRBV6-2 or TRBV6-3 and TRBJ2-7; tentatively, D is TRBD2 (7 bases). Here the CDR3 DNA reads TGTGCCAGCAGTTACACAACAGGGAGGGTATCCTACGAGCAGTACTTC. Residues: CASSYTTGRVSYEQYF.